This passage covers 2 T cell receptor beta chains from one sample sequenced in a study of CXCR3-negative and CXCR3-positive naive CD8 T cells. The libraries of TRB cDNA were prepared using 5' RACE with UMI labels. After re-calling the 5' RACE reads, TCRdb lists one entry per CDR3 protein, DNA absent. Listed are over 100,000 distinct CDR3 sequences; approximately 0.5% falls within the top ten. Specimen: naive CXCR3- CD8+ T cells from blood. As to subset: CD45RO-CCR7+CD27+CD95- naive CD8+ T cells lacking CXCR3 (TNR3-). These receptors were taken from a human donor in good health. Some clones in this sample may be carry-over from other donors' samples.

This chain uses TRBV5-1 with TRBJ2-1; the D call from TCRdb, TRBD2, cannot be confirmed without DNA. Looked up from germline, CDR1 is SGHRS and CDR2 is YFSETQ. CDR3 length: 14 residues. The CDR3 here is CATSLYSGDNEQFF.

The chain carries TRBV12-5 and TRBJ2-7; the TCRdb D gene call, TRBD1, has no DNA to confirm it. The CDR3 extends over 13 amino acids. CDR1 is LGHNT and CDR2 is FRNRAP in the germline V gene. The CDR3 spells CASGLARGTEQYF.